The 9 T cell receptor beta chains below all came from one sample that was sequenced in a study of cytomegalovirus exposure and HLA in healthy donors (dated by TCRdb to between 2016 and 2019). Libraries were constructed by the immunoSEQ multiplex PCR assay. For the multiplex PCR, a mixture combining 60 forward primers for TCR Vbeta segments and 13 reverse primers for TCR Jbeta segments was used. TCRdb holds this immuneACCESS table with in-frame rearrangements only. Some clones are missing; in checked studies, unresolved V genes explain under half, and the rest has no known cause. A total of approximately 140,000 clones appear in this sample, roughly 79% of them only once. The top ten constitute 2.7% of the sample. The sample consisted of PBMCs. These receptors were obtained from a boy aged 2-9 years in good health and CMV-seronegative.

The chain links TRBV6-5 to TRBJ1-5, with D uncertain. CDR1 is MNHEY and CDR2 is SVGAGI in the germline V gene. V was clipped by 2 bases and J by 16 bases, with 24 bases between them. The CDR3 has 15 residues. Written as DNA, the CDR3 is TGTGCCAGCAGTTACATTCGTCCCGGAGGACCGCTCCTCCATTTT. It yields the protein CASSYIRPGGPLLHF.

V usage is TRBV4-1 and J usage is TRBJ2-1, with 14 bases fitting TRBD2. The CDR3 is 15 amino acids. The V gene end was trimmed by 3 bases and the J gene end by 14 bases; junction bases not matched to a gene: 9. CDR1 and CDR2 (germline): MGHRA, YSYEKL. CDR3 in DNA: TGCGCCAGCAGCCAGCTGGGACTAGCGGGAGATAGGAAGTTCTTC. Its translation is CASSQLGLAGDRKFF.

As DNA, the CDR3 is TGTGCCAGCAGCCAAGCGGGGGAGGGAGATACGCAGTATTTT. Its translation is CASSQAGEGDTQYF. The V gene is TRBV4-2, the J gene TRBJ2-3, with 7 bases lining up with TRBD2. Looked up from germline, CDR1 is LGHNA and CDR2 is YNFKEQ. J lost 5 bases, V lost 1 base, and 3 bases had no gene match. This CDR3 spans 14 amino acids.

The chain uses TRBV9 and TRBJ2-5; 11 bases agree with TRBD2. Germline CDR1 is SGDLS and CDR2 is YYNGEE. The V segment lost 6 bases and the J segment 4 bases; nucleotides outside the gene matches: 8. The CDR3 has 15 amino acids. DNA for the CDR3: TGTGCCAGCATCCTAGCGGGGGGATACTCAGAGACCCAGTACTTC. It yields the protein CASILAGGYSETQYF.

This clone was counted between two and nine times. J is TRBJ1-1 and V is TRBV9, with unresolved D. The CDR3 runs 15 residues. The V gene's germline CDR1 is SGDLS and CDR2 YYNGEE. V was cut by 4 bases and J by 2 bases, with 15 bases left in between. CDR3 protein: CASSSRTDSNTEAFF. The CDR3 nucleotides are TGTGCCAGCAGCTCGCGGACGGACTCCAACACTGAAGCTTTCTTT.

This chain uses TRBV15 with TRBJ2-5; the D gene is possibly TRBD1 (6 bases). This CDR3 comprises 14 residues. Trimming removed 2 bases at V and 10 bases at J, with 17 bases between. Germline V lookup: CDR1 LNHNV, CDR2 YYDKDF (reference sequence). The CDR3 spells CATSRQTGLEDQYF. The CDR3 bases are TGTGCCACCAGCAGACAAACAGGGTTGGAGGACCAGTACTTC.

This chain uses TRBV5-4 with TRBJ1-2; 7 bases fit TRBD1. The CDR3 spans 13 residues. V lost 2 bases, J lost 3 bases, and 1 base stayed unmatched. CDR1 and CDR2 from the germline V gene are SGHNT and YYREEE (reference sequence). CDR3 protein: CASSLDRDYGYTF. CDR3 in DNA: TGTGCCAGCAGCTTAGACAGGGACTATGGCTACACCTTC.

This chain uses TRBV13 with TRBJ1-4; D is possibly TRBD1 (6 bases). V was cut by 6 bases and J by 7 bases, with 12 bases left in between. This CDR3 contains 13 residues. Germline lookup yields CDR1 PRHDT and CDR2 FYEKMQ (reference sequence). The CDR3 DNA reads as TGTGCCAGCAGTACAGGGTTTCTTGAAAAACTGTTTTTT. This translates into CASSTGFLEKLFF.

The DNA for the CDR3 is TGCGCCAGCAGCCAAGATCGGAATGCGGGAGAGACCCAGTACTTC. Translation: CASSQDRNAGETQYF. The chain links TRBV4-1 to TRBJ2-5; TRBD2 is a possible D gene (5 bases). Per the germline V gene, CDR1 is MGHRA and CDR2 is YSYEKL. This CDR3 contains 15 residues. V was shortened by 0 bases and J by 4 bases, with 12 bases between the two germline ends.